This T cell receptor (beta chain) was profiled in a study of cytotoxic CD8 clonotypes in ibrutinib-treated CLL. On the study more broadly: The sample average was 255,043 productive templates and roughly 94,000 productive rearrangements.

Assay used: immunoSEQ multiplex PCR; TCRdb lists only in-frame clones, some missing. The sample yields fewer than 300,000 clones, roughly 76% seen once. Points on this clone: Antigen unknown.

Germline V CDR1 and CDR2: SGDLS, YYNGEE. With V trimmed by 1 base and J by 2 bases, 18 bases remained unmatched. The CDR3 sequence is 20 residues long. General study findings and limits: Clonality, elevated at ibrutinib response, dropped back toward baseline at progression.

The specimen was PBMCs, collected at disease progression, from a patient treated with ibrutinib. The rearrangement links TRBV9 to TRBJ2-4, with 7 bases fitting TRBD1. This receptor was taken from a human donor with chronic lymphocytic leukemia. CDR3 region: CASSVQGVRDRDRTKNIQYF. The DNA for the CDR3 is TGTGCCAGCAGCGTACAGGGAGTGCGAGACAGGGACAGAACCAAAAACATTCAGTACTTC.